The 18 T cell receptor beta chains in this list originate from one sample, sequenced in a study of blood T cells in healthy people across ages. Combining a sample-barcoded 5' primer with a J-beta primer mix, a second PCR ran for roughly 6 to 11 cycles. MiXCR was run by TCRdb on the 5' RACE reads, yielding one entry per CDR3 protein. The sample shows hundreds of thousands of distinct CDR3 sequences, approximately 30% of them seen only once. Sequenced input: blood. Receptors originate from a woman over 75 in good health.

The rearrangement joins TRBV24-1 to TRBJ1-6; D possibly corresponds to TRBD1 (5 bases). V was cut by 9 bases and J by 10 bases, with 18 bases left in between. Germline V gene data show CDR1 as KGHDR and CDR2 as SFDVKD. CDR3 length: 14 amino acids. This chain's CDR3 is CATQAGTKGSPLHF. The CDR3 coding sequence is TGTGCCACCCAGGCCGGGACCAAGGGATCACCCCTCCACTTT.

V is TRBV20-1 and J is TRBJ2-7; D may be TRBD2 (5 bases). The CDR3 has 14 residues. The V and J ends lost 0 bases and 2 bases respectively, with 11 bases between them. The V gene's germline CDR1 is DFQATT and CDR2 SNEGSKA (reference sequence). The CDR3 bases are TGCAGTGCTAGAGAAAAGCGGAATACCTACGAGCAGTACTTC. It yields the protein CSAREKRNTYEQYF.

This clonotype was counted between two and nine times. A much more abundant neighbour one base away suggests this may be a read error. The rearrangement uses TRBV15 and TRBJ2-6; tentative D call: TRBD1 (5 bases). The CDR3 loop spans 16 amino acids. Germline-derived CDR1 and CDR2 are LNHNV and YYDKDF (reference sequence). CDR3 protein: CATSYSGFSGANVRTF. The CDR3 region has the DNA TGTGCCACCAGCTACTCAGGATTCTCTGGGGCCAACGTCCGGACTTTC.

J is TRBJ1-4 and V is TRBV5-1; D is undetermined. This CDR3 contains 17 residues. The germline CDR1 and CDR2 sequences are SGHRS and YFSETQ. The V end was cut by 0 bases, the J end by 0 bases, with 12 bases between. The CDR3 is CASSLDSPYSTNEKLFF. The CDR3 DNA reads as TGCGCCAGCAGCTTGGACAGCCCCTACTCAACTAATGAAAAACTGTTTTTT.

Concerning this clonotype: One junction end disagrees with the germline gene, perhaps due to a read error. The J gene is TRBJ2-7, the V gene TRBV7-6; maybe TRBD1 (5 bases). CDR1 is SGHVS and CDR2 is FNYEAQ in the germline V gene. The CDR3 runs to 15 residues. The CDR3 DNA reads as TGTGCCAACAGCTTAGAGGCCAGGGTCAGCTACGAGCAGTACTTC. Protein product: CANSLEARVSYEQYF. The variable domain in full, completed from reference TRBV7-6 and TRBJ2-7, reads GAGVSQSPRYKVTKRGQDVALRCDPISGHVSLYWYRQALGQGPEFLTYFNYEAQQDKSGLPNDRFSAERPEGSISTLTIQRTEQRDSAMYRCANSLEARVSYEQYFGPGTRLTVT.

V usage is TRBV12-3 or TRBV12-4 and J usage is TRBJ1-1; tentative D call: TRBD1 (5 bases). The ends were cut back, 1 base at V and 5 bases at J, with 11 bases in the middle. The CDR3 sequence is 14 residues long. CDR3 region: CASSLGGIWTEAFF. CDR3 nucleotide sequence: TGTGCCAGCAGTTTAGGGGGGATTTGGACTGAAGCTTTCTTT.

The rearrangement joins TRBV4-2 to TRBJ2-5, with D hard to call. V was shortened by 0 bases and J by 5 bases, with 13 bases between the two germline ends. Germline V lookup: CDR1 LGHNA, CDR2 YNFKEQ. This CDR3 contains 15 residues. The CDR3 protein is CASSQDLSGIETQYF. Written as DNA, the CDR3 is TGTGCCAGCAGCCAAGATTTAAGTGGGATTGAGACCCAGTACTTC.

There are many counts of this clonotype. V gene TRBV5-1 combines with J gene TRBJ2-1, with D uncertain. Germline V lookup: CDR1 SGHRS, CDR2 YFSETQ. The V gene lost 0 bases and the J gene lost 0 bases, with 10 bases spanning the gap. This CDR3 is 16 amino acids long. This CDR3 reads CASSLEVASSYNEQFF. In DNA, the CDR3 is TGCGCCAGCAGCTTGGAGGTCGCCAGCTCCTACAATGAGCAGTTCTTC.

This clonotype was observed at least ten times. J is TRBJ2-1 and V is TRBV6-6; weak D call: TRBD1 (6 bases). Germline CDR1 and CDR2: MNHNY and SVGAGI (reference sequence). The CDR3 is 14 amino acids. V was shortened by 2 bases and J by 4 bases, with 9 bases between the two germline ends. The CDR3 protein is CASSYAGTYNEQFF. The CDR3 DNA sequence: TGTGCCAGCAGTTACGCAGGGACATACAATGAGCAGTTCTTC.

This rearrangement joins TRBV7-9 to TRBJ2-7; perhaps TRBD1 as D (5 bases). V lost 6 bases and J lost 1, with 13 bases in between. Germline assignment: CDR1 SEHNR and CDR2 FQNEAQ (reference sequence). This CDR3 region has 14 residues. This CDR3 is CASSKMTVSYEQYF. CDR3 DNA sequence: TGTGCCAGCAGTAAAATGACAGTATCCTACGAGCAGTACTTC.

This clonotype was seen at least ten times. The J gene is TRBJ2-1, the V gene TRBV7-9, with TRBD2 as a possible D gene (6 bases). The CDR3 consists of 13 residues. Germline CDR1 is SEHNR and CDR2 is FQNEAQ (reference sequence). The V end was cut by 8 bases, the J end by 9 bases, with 17 bases between. The chain's CDR3 is CASSTPRRGEQFF. Here the CDR3 DNA reads TGTGCCAGCTCTACTCCACGGCGGGGTGAGCAGTTCTTC.

This clonotype appeared a few times. This chain joins TRBV24-1 and TRBJ2-2; 10 nucleotides match TRBD2. CDR3 length: 18 amino acids. V dropped 6 bases and J dropped 6; count of bases not matched to a gene: 15. Germline V gene lookup returns CDR1 KGHDR and CDR2 SFDVKD. This CDR3 reads CATSTGTYASGRSGELFF. CDR3 DNA sequence: TGTGCCACCAGTACCGGGACGTATGCTAGCGGGAGATCCGGGGAGCTGTTTTTT.

Ten or more counts support this clonotype. The rearrangement links TRBV20-1 to TRBJ2-3, with 12 bases aligning to TRBD2. CDR1 DFQATT and CDR2 SNEGSKA come from the germline V gene (reference sequence). J gave up 6 bases and V 1 base, and 5 bases lay outside the gene matches. This CDR3 comprises 15 residues. The CDR3, as DNA: TGCAGTGCTAGAGGGACTAGCGGGATACTTGATACGCAGTATTTT. Protein: CSARGTSGILDTQYF.

The chain is built from TRBV20-1 and TRBJ2-1; TRBD1 agrees at 9 bases. The J call may be incorrect, as the DNA end agrees better with TRBJ2-7. Per germline, CDR1 DFQATT and CDR2 SNEGSKA (reference sequence). The CDR3 has 15 amino acids. DNA for the CDR3: TGCAGTGCTAGAGATGGGACAGGGAGATACAATGAGCAGTACTTC. Encoded protein: CSARDGTGRYNEQYF.

A word on this clonotype: Given a much more abundant clone one base away, this may be a read error. The rearrangement joins TRBV12-3 or TRBV12-4 to TRBJ2-5, with a tentative D call TRBD2 (6 bases). Trimming took off 6 bases at V and 11 bases at J, with 22 bases between the two ends. CDR3 size: 14 residues. CDR3 coding DNA: TGTGCCAGCAGGGTAGGGGTCGGGGGAAATGAGCAGTACTTC. It encodes CASRVGVGGNEQYF.

This clonotype was counted between two and nine times. The chain joins TRBV7-8 to TRBJ1-6, with D unclear. Germline V CDR1 and CDR2: SGHVS, FQNEAQ. This CDR3 region has 14 residues. V was trimmed by 2 bases and J by 8 bases, leaving 10 bases between them. CDR3 coding DNA: TGTGCCAGCAGCTTAACCTACGGGGATTCACCCCTCCACTTT. This translates into CASSLTYGDSPLHF.

A remark on this clonotype: Possible read error: a much larger clone is one base away. This chain joins TRBV12-3 or TRBV12-4 and TRBJ2-3; D remains ambiguous. CDR3 length: 16 amino acids. The CDR3 reads CVSSFRRQASTDTQYF. The CDR3 nucleotides read TGTGTCAGCAGTTTTCGCCGACAAGCTAGCACAGATACGCAGTATTTT.

This clonotype has just a few counts. A much larger clonotype is one base distant, so this may be a read error. This rearrangement joins TRBV5-1 to TRBJ2-4, with D unresolved. Judging by the DNA end, TRBJ2-7 fits better; the J call may be wrong. The CDR3 has 13 amino acids. Per the germline V gene, CDR1 is SGHRS and CDR2 is YFSETQ. The CDR3 DNA sequence: TGCGCCAGCCCCCCCCCGGAATCTGGCGAGCAGTACTTC. Its translation: CASPPPESGEQYF.